The 2 T cell receptor beta chains listed next were all sequenced from one sample in a study of T cell responses to AZD1222 COVID-19 vaccine. Sequencing was performed with immunoSEQ multiplex PCR; in TCRdb, only in-frame clones are kept and a portion is missing. The profile shows roughly 99,000 clones, 80% to 95% of them singletons. Sample: peripheral blood, taken 28 days after the second AZD1222 dose. The source is an adult who received the AZD1222 COVID-19 vaccine.

The chain has TRBV6-1 and TRBJ1-3; D gene unclear. The V and J ends lost 2 bases and 0 bases respectively, with 11 bases between them. The CDR3 runs 16 residues. Germline values: CDR1 MNHNS, CDR2 SASEGT. The CDR3 reads CASSETDPFSGNTIYF. The CDR3 region has the DNA TGTGCCAGCAGTGAAACCGACCCTTTCTCTGGAAACACCATATATTTT.

The chain employs TRBV7-9 and TRBJ2-5, with D possibly being TRBD1 or TRBD2 (5 bases each). CDR3 size: 14 residues. V gave up 5 bases and J gave up 2 bases, with 12 bases separating them. CDR1 is SEHNR, CDR2 FQNEAQ, per germline (reference sequence). In nucleotides, the CDR3 is TGTGCCAGCAGCGGGAGTGGGGCTCAAGAGACCCAGTACTTC. It encodes CASSGSGAQETQYF.